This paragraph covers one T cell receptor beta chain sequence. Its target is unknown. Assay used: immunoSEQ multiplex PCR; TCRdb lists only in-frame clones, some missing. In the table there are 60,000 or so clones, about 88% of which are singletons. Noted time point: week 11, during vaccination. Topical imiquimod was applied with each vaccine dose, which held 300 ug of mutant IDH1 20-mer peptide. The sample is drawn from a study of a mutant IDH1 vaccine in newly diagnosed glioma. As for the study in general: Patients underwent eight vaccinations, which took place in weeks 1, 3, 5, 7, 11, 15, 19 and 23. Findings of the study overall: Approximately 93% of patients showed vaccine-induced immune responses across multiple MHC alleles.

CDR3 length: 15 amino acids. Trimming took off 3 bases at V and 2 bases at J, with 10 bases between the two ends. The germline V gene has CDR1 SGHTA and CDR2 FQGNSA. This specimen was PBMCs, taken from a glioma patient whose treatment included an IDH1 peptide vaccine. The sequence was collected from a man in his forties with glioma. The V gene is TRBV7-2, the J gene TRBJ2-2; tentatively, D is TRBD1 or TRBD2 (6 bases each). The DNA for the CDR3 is TGTGCCAGCAGCTTTAACGGGGGCAACACCGGGGAGCTGTTTTTT. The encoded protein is CASSFNGGNTGELFF.